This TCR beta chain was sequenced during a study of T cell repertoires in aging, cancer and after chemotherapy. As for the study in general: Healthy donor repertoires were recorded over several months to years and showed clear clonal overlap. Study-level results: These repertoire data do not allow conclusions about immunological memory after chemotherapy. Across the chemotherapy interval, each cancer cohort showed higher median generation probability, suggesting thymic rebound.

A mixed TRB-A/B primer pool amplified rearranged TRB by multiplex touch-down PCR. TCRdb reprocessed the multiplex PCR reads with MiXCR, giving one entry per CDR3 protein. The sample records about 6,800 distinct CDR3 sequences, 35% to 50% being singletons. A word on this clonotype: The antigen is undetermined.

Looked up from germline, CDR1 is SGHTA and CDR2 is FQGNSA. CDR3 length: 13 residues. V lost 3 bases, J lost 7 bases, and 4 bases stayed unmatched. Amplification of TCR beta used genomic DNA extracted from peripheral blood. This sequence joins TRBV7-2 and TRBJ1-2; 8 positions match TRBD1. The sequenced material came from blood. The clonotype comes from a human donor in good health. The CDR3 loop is CASSFQGAAGYTF. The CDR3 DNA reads TGTGCCAGCAGCTTTCAGGGGGCAGCTGGCTACACCTTC.